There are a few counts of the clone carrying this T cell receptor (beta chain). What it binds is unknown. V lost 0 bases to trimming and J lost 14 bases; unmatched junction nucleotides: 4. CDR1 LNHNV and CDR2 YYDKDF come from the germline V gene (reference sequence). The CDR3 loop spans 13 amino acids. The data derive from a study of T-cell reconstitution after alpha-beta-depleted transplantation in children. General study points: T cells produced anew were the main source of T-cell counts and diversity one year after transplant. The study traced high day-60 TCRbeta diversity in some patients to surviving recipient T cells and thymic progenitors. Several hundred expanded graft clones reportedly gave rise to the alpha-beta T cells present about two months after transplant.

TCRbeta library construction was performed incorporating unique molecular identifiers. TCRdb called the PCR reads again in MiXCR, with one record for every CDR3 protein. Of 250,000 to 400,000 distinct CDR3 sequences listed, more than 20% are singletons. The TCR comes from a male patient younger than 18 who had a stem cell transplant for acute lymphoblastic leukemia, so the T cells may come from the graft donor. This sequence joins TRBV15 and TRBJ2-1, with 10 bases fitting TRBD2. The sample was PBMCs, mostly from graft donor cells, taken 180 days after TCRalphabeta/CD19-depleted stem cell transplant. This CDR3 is CATSRDGTSEKFF. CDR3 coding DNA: TGTGCCACCAGCAGAGATGGGACTAGCGAGAAGTTCTTC.